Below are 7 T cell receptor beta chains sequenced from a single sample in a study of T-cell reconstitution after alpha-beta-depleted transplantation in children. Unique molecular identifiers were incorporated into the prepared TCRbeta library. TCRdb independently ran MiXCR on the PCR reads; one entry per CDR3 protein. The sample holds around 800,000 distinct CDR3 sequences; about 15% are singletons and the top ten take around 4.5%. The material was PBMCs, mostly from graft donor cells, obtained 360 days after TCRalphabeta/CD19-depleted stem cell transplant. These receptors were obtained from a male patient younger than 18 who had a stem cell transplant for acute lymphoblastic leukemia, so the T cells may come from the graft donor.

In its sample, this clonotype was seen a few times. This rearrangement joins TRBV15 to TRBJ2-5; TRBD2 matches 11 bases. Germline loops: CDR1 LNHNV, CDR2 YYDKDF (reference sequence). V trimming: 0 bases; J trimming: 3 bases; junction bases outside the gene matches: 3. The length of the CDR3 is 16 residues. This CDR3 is CATSRDMGLAEETQYF. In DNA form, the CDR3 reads TGTGCCACCAGCAGAGATATGGGACTAGCGGAAGAGACCCAGTACTTC.

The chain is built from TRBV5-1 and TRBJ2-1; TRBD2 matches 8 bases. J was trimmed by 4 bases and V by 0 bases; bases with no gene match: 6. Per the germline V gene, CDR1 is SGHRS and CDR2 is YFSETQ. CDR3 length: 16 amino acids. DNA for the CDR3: TGCGCCAGCAGCTTGGAATTAGCGGGGCTATACAATGAGCAGTTCTTC. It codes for CASSLELAGLYNEQFF. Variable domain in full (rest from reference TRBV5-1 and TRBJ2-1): KAGVTQTPRYLIKTRGQQVTLSCSPISGHRSVSWYQQTPGQGLQFLFEYFSETQRNKGNFPGRFSGRQFSNSRSEMNVSTLELGDSALYLCASSLELAGLYNEQFFGPGTRLTVL.

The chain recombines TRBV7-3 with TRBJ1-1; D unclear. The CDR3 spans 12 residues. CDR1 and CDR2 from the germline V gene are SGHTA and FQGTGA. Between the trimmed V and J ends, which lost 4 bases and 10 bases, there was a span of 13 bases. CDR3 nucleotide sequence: TGTGCCAGCAGCTCCTGGACTTGGGTAGCTTTCTTT. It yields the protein CASSSWTWVAFF. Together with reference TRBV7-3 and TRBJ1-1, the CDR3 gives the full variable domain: GAGVSQTPSNKVTEKGKYVELRCDPISGHTALYWYRQSLGQGPEFLIYFQGTGAADDSGLPNDRFFAVRPEGSVSTLKIQRTERGDSAVYLCASSSWTWVAFFGQGTRLTVV.

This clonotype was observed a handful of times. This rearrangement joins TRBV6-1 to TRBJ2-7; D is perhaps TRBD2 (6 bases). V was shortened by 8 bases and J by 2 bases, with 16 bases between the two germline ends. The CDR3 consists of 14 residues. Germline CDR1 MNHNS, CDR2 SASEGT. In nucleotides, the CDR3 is TGTGCCAGCCGAACCGGGACTGGACCCTACGAGCAGTACTTC. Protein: CASRTGTGPYEQYF.

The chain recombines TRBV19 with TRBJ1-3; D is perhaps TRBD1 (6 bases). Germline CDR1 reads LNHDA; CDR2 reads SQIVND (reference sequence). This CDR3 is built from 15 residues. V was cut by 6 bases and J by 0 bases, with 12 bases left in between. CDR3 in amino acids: CASRATGSSGNTIYF. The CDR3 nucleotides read TGTGCCAGTAGGGCGACAGGTAGCTCTGGAAACACCATATATTTT.

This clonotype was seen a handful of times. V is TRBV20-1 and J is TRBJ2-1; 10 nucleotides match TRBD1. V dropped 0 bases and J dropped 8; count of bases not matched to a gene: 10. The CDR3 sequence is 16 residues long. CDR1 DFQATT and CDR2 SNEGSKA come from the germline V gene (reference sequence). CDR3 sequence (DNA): TGCAGTGCTAGAGAAGATCCCGGACAGGGGGTCTATGAGCAGTTCTTC. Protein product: CSAREDPGQGVYEQFF.

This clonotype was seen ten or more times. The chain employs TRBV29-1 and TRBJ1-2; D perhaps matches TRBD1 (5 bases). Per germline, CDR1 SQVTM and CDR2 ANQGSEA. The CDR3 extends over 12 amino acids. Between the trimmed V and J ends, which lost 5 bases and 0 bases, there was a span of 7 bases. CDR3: CSVYRTNYGYTF. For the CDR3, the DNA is TGCAGCGTTTACAGGACTAACTATGGCTACACCTTC.